One T cell receptor (beta chain) is described in this entry. This clonotype showed up just a few times. Its cognate antigen has yet to be identified. No quality values exist for individual bases; no much larger clone is one base distant. The data stem from a study of T cell repertoires in cytomegalovirus infection (dated by TCRdb to the late 2010s). Concerning the study at large: Peptide stimulations targeted recently identified HLA-C-restricted CMV epitopes, whose presentation resists viral immunomodulation, together with well-studied HLA-B-restricted epitopes. Because public TCR beta signatures pointed to carriage of CMV infection together with the matching HLA type, the HLA type of each donor mattered for the analysis. Study-level results and caveats: In both this cohort and an independent approximately 400-donor cohort, the cumulative frequency of public TCR beta family members distinguished carriers of CMV infection plus the relevant HLA type. The ex vivo response was dominated by HLA-C-restricted CMV-specific TCR beta clonotypes, which also provided the single most frequent clonotype in two of eight donors.

Spanning cysteine to phenylalanine, the CDR3 consists of 17 amino acids. Only CDR3 DNA is held: 51 bases, read in frame from base 1. Based on the germline V gene (reference sequence), the CDR1 and CDR2 sequences are SEHNR and FQNEAQ. V is pared back by 5 bases and J by 5 bases, with 24 bases lying between the germline termini. Sequencing relied on an Illumina HiSeq 1500. TCRdb redid the processing of the public reads, applying fastp at Q25 and MiXCR, and retained in-frame beta chains. Entries are consolidated by CDR3 protein sequence, retaining the most common genes and DNA. This sample has approximately 910,000 distinct CDR3 sequences in its table, and roughly 31% of those were observed once. The top ten hold around an eighth of the sample. The treatment or condition label on this specimen signifies: in vitro stimulation with specific CMV peptide epitopes to enrich CMV-specific T cells.

The specimen was cultured CD8+ T cells from PBMCs, collected from culture after CMV antigen stimulation. This receptor was identified in a human donor in good health (CMV status not recorded). Some clones in this sample may be carry-over from other donors' samples. The V and J segments used are TRBV7-9 and TRBJ1-2; the D region possibly corresponds to TRBD1 (6 bases align). The encoded CDR3 is CASSPEGVRFKFYGYTF. The DNA sequence is given as TGTGCCAGCAGCCCAGAGGGGGTCAGATTCAAGTTTTATGGCTACACCTTC.